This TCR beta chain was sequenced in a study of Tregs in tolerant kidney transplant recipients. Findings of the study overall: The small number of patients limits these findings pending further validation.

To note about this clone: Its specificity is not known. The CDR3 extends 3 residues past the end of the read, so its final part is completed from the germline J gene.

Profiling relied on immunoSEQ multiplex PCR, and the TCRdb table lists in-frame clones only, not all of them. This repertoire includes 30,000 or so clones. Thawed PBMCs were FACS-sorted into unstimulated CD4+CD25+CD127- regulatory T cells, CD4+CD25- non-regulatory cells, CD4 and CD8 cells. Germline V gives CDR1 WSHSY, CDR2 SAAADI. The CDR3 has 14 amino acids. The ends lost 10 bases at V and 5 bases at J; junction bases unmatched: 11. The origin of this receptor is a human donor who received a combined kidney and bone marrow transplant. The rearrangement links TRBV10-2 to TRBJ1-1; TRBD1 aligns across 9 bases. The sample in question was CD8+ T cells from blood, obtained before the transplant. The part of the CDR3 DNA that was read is TGCGCCATCCAGACAGGGGGTATGGGAACTGAA. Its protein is CAIQTGGMGTE. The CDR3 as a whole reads CAIQTGGMGTEAFF.